The 10 T cell receptor beta chains below were found in one sample sequenced in a study of T cells in Graves' hyperthyroidism and ophthalmopathy. The source material, RNA transcripts, was used to amplify TCR beta CDR3 regions. During a first-round RT-PCR of the TCR CDR3, the HTBI primer set was used. MiXCR was run by TCRdb on the multiplex PCR reads, yielding one entry per CDR3 protein. This table holds hundreds of thousands of distinct CDR3 sequences, about 14% found once. Sequenced input: blood. The source is a woman aged 50 to 60 with Graves' ophthalmopathy.

The genes are TRBV28 and TRBJ1-5; the match to TRBD1 covers 11 bases. This CDR3 comprises 16 residues. From germline, CDR1 is MDHEN and CDR2 SYDVKM. Losses at the gene ends were 6 bases for V and 4 bases for J; bases not matched to a gene: 8. CDR3 in DNA: TGTGCCAGCAGACCCCTAGGACAGGGGGCAAATCAGCCCCAGCATTTT. It encodes CASRPLGQGANQPQHF.

This clonotype was detected ten times or more. This chain joins TRBV12-3 or TRBV12-4 and TRBJ2-7; D tentatively reads TRBD1 or TRBD2 (5 bases each). Deletions cut 3 bases from V and 6 bases from J, with 21 bases between. This CDR3 region has 16 residues. The CDR3 sequence: CASSFIFGTRTGEQYF. CDR3 coding DNA: TGTGCCAGCAGTTTTATTTTCGGGACGAGAACCGGCGAGCAGTACTTC.

The table lists this clonotype with a few counts. This chain links TRBV12-3 or TRBV12-4 with TRBJ2-6; D gene ambiguous. V was clipped by 9 bases and J by 2 bases, with 8 bases between them. This CDR3 is built from 13 residues. The CDR3 region is CASGQTGANVLTF. The CDR3 bases are TGTGCCAGTGGGCAGACTGGGGCCAACGTCCTGACTTTC.

The chain couples TRBV5-1 to TRBJ2-2; 15 bases are shared with TRBD2. The CDR3 has 20 amino acids. V shed 4 bases and J 0 bases; nucleotides not matched to a gene: 10. Germline lookup yields CDR1 SGHRS and CDR2 YFSETQ. CDR3 loop: CASSTGLAGGTFANTGELFF. For the CDR3, the DNA is TGCGCCAGCAGCACGGGACTAGCGGGAGGTACCTTCGCGAACACCGGGGAGCTGTTTTTT.

This clonotype was counted at least ten times. The CDR3 sequence: CASSLSRDRGGGNQPQHF. CDR3 DNA sequence: TGTGCCAGCAGCCTCTCCCGGGACAGGGGAGGGGGCAATCAGCCCCAGCATTTT. The chain joins TRBV12-3 or TRBV12-4 to TRBJ1-5, with 10 bases matching TRBD1. The V and J ends lost 6 bases and 2 bases, in that order; junction bases with no gene match: 13. This CDR3 region has 18 residues.

This clonotype has at least ten counts. The V gene is TRBV5-5, the J gene TRBJ2-7; D remains unclear. CDR1 and CDR2 (germline): SGHKS, YYEKEE (reference sequence). The CDR3 sequence is 15 residues long. V lost 6 bases and J lost 3, with 19 bases in between. The CDR3 loop is CASTQRQDAFYEQYF. The CDR3 DNA is TGTGCCAGCACCCAGAGGCAGGATGCTTTCTACGAGCAGTACTTC.

This clonotype appeared many times. V and J are TRBV28 and TRBJ2-1; 11 nucleotides line up with TRBD2. Trimming at V came to 3 bases and at J to 5 bases, leaving 6 bases not matched to a gene. The CDR3 contains 16 residues. CDR1 is MDHEN and CDR2 is SYDVKM in the germline V gene. CDR3 DNA sequence: TGTGCCAGCAGTTTCAACATAGCGGGAGGGAACAATGAGCAGTTCTTC. It yields the protein CASSFNIAGGNNEQFF.

This clonotype was seen many times. J is TRBJ1-1 and V is TRBV5-4, with D possibly matching TRBD1 (6 bases). The germline V gene encodes CDR1 SGHNT and CDR2 YYREEE (reference sequence). The V end was cut by 4 bases, the J end by 5 bases, with 18 bases between. This CDR3 has 15 amino acids. CDR3 sequence (DNA): TGTGCCAGCAGCGGCAATGACAGGCCGGGGACTGAAGCTTTCTTT. It encodes CASSGNDRPGTEAFF.

At least ten counts were recorded for this clonotype. CDR3 sequence: CASSFFQGTNYGYTF. CDR3 sequence (DNA): TGTGCCAGCAGTTTTTTCCAGGGGACTAACTATGGCTACACCTTC. The chain employs TRBV12-3 or TRBV12-4 and TRBJ1-2; D may be TRBD1 (6 bases). This CDR3 comprises 15 residues. The V end was cut by 3 bases, the J end by 0 bases, with 11 bases between.

This clonotype has only a few counts. This sequence joins TRBV6-6 and TRBJ2-3; 13 bases are a match to TRBD2. V lost 0 bases, J lost 5 bases, and 5 bases stayed unmatched. CDR3 length: 17 amino acids. Germline values: CDR1 MNHNY, CDR2 SVGAGI (reference sequence). In nucleotides, the CDR3 is TGTGCCAGCAGTTACTCGGAACTAGCGGGAGGGGGAGATACGCAGTATTTT. This sequence encodes CASSYSELAGGGDTQYF.